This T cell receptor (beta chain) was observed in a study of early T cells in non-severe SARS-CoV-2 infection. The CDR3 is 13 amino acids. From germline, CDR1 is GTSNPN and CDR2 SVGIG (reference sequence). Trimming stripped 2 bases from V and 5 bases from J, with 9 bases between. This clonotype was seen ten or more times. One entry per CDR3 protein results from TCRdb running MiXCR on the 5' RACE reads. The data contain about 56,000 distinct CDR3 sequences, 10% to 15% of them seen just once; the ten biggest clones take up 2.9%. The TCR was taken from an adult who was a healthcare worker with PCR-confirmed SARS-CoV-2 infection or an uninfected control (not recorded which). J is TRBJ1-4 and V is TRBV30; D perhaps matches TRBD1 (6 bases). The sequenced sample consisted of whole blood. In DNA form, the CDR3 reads TGTGCCTGGAGTCGCCAGGGGAATGAAAAACTGTTTTTT. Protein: CAWSRQGNEKLFF.